This passage covers 17 T cell receptor beta chains from one sample sequenced in a study of CD8 T cells in ankylosing spondylitis. From the 5' RACE reads, TCRdb called clonotypes with MiXCR, one entry per CDR3 protein. The sample holds fewer than 250,000 distinct CDR3 sequences, roughly a third seen once. The sample consisted of blood, either unsorted or a sorted T cell fraction (not recorded which). These receptors were obtained from a male donor with ankylosing spondylitis or in good health (not recorded which).

This chain joins TRBV18 and TRBJ2-3, with TRBD2 identical over 15 bases. The germline V gene encodes CDR1 KGHSH and CDR2 LQKENI. With 3 bases clipped from V and 1 base from J, the junction kept 2 bases outside the gene matches. There are 17 residues in the CDR3. The CDR3 DNA sequence: TGTGCCAGCTCACCGGGACTAGCGGGGGGCCGCACAGATACGCAGTATTTT. This encodes CASSPGLAGGRTDTQYF. The complete variable domain, with remaining parts taken from reference TRBV18 and TRBJ2-3, reads NAGVMQNPRHLVRRRGQEARLRCSPMKGHSHVYWYRQLPEEGLKFMVYLQKENIIDESGMPKERFSAEFPKEGPSILRIQQVVRGDSAAYFCASSPGLAGGRTDTQYFGPGTRLTVL.

The sample holds a few counts of this clonotype. The V gene is TRBV6-2 or TRBV6-3, the J gene TRBJ2-3; 13 bases match TRBD2. Germline V gives CDR1 MNHEY, CDR2 SVGEGT. The CDR3 has 20 amino acids. The junction had 16 bases not matched to a gene; V was cut back by 4 bases and J by 3 bases. CDR3 sequence: CASSFLPHRLAGGITDTQYF. The CDR3 nucleotides read TGTGCCAGCAGTTTTCTCCCTCACCGACTAGCGGGGGGCATAACAGATACGCAGTATTTT.

This clonotype was observed at least ten times. V is TRBV6-5 and J is TRBJ2-7; D might be TRBD1 or TRBD2, each matching 5 bases. The V gene's germline CDR1 is MNHEY and CDR2 SVGAGI. The CDR3 is 14 residues long. V was pared by 1 base and J by 4 bases, with 11 bases between. CDR3 residues: CASSYYGDAYEQYF. CDR3 DNA: TGTGCCAGCAGTTACTACGGGGACGCTTACGAGCAGTACTTC.

The gene calls are TRBV5-1 and TRBJ2-1; TRBD1 matches 7 bases. With V trimmed by 0 bases and J by 7 bases, 7 bases remained unmatched. Germline CDR1 reads SGHRS; CDR2 reads YFSETQ. The CDR3 length is 15 residues. The CDR3 reads CASSLAQGMDNEQFF. The CDR3 region has the DNA TGCGCCAGCAGCTTGGCACAGGGGATGGATAATGAGCAGTTCTTC.

The gene calls are TRBV12-3 or TRBV12-4 and TRBJ1-2; D is possibly TRBD1 (6 bases). V was shortened by 5 bases and J by 7 bases, with 17 bases between the two germline ends. The CDR3 totals 14 residues. In DNA form, the CDR3 reads TGTGCCAGCAGTCCAGGGACATCCGTAGTTGGCTACACCTTC. Its translation: CASSPGTSVVGYTF.

This clonotype has just a few counts. The rearrangement uses TRBV5-5 and TRBJ2-5; TRBD2 matches at 9 bases. CDR1 is SGHKS, CDR2 YYEKEE, per germline (reference sequence). Losses at the gene ends were 0 bases for V and 5 bases for J; bases not matched to a gene: 5. The CDR3 contains 15 residues. The CDR3 sequence: CASSLDSGGSETQYF. CDR3 DNA sequence: TGTGCCAGCAGCTTGGATAGCGGGGGTAGCGAGACCCAGTACTTC.

The J gene is TRBJ2-3, the V gene TRBV7-2, with D maybe TRBD2 (6 bases). Trimming took off 4 bases at V and 2 bases at J, with 10 bases between the two ends. Germline V gene sequence: CDR1 SGHTA, CDR2 FQGNSA. This CDR3 contains 14 residues. CDR3 amino acids: CASSSGDFTDTQYF. DNA of the CDR3: TGTGCCAGCAGCTCCGGGGACTTCACAGATACGCAGTATTTT.

In this sample, this clonotype turned up a few times. This chain uses TRBV7-9 with TRBJ2-5; D is ambiguous. Trimming removed 2 bases from V and 2 bases from J, with 12 bases in between. The CDR3 consists of 15 residues. CDR1 and CDR2 (germline): SEHNR, FQNEAQ (reference sequence). DNA for the CDR3: TGTGCCAGCAGCTTATCCGGCAGCGTACAAGAGACCCAGTACTTC. It yields the protein CASSLSGSVQETQYF.

The J gene is TRBJ2-7, the V gene TRBV29-1; D possibly corresponds to TRBD1 (5 bases). Deletions cut 8 bases from V and 3 bases from J, with 20 bases between. Germline V gives CDR1 SQVTM, CDR2 ANQGSEA. The CDR3 sequence is 14 residues long. CDR3 bases: TGCAGCCCTGCAAGGGGAACACGGCGCTACGAGCAGTACTTC. It encodes CSPARGTRRYEQYF.

The V call is TRBV29-1, the J call TRBJ2-2; D not resolved. Germline V gives CDR1 SQVTM, CDR2 ANQGSEA. The CDR3 is made up of 10 amino acids. The CDR3 DNA reads as TGCAGTGCGGTTTGGGGGGAGCTGTTTTTT. Its protein product is CSAVWGELFF.

This chain joins TRBV7-9 and TRBJ1-6; D unresolved. This CDR3 is built from 15 residues. Trimming took off 7 bases at V and 4 bases at J, with 14 bases between the two ends. Germline V gives CDR1 SEHNR, CDR2 FQNEAQ (reference sequence). The CDR3 region is CASTRSPVYNSPLHF. In nucleotides, the CDR3 is TGTGCCAGCACCCGGTCCCCGGTGTATAATTCACCCCTCCACTTT. Supplemented by reference TRBV7-9 and TRBJ1-6, the full variable domain reads DTGVSQNPRHKITKRGQNVTFRCDPISEHNRLYWYRQTLGQGPEFLTYFQNEAQLEKSRLLSDRFSAERPKGSFSTLEIQRTEQGDSAMYLCASTRSPVYNSPLHFGNGTRLTVT.

This clonotype occurred a few times. This chain joins TRBV7-9 and TRBJ2-5; 7 bases line up with TRBD1. The germline CDR1 and CDR2 sequences are SEHNR and FQNEAQ (reference sequence). V gave up 1 base and J gave up 3 bases; unmatched junction bases: 5. CDR3 size: 15 residues. The CDR3 DNA is TGTGCCAGCAGCTTAGTTAGAGGGACAGAAGAGACCCAGTACTTC. This encodes CASSLVRGTEETQYF.

The rearrangement uses TRBV10-3 and TRBJ2-1; D is possibly TRBD1 or TRBD2 (5 bases each). Deletions cut 6 bases from V and 0 bases from J, with 15 bases between. The CDR3 extends over 16 amino acids. CDR1 is ENHRY, CDR2 SYGVKD, per germline. CDR3 bases: TGTGCCATCAGATCGGGTCTGGGACCCTCCTACAATGAGCAGTTCTTC. Protein sequence: CAIRSGLGPSYNEQFF.

Many counts were recorded for this clonotype. This chain joins TRBV20-1 and TRBJ1-2; D unresolved. The CDR3 has 13 residues. Trimming left V 3 bases short and J 4 bases short, with 12 bases between. The germline V gene has CDR1 DFQATT and CDR2 SNEGSKA (reference sequence). The CDR3 coding sequence is TGCAGTGCTAGGGACGATCTGGGCTATGGCTACACCTTC. It codes for CSARDDLGYGYTF.

The V call is TRBV5-1, the J call TRBJ2-3, with D perhaps TRBD2 (6 bases). This CDR3 is built from 19 residues. The V end lost 3 bases, the J end lost 0 bases, and 23 bases lay between the germline ends. Germline V CDR1 and CDR2: SGHRS, YFSETQ. The chain's CDR3 is CASSYPRLALDPSTDTQYF. In nucleotides, the CDR3 is TGCGCCAGCAGCTACCCAAGGCTAGCGCTGGACCCAAGCACAGATACGCAGTATTTT.

DNA for the CDR3: TGTGCCAGCAGCTTAGAAGGGGGGGTAGCCGGGGAGCTGTTTTTT. Translating it yields CASSLEGGVAGELFF. The gene calls are TRBV7-2 and TRBJ2-2; TRBD2 is a possible D gene (7 bases). The CDR3 totals 15 residues. Germline V gene sequence: CDR1 SGHTA, CDR2 FQGNSA. Trimming cost V 1 base and J 6 bases, with 12 bases left between them.

The chain combines TRBV29-1 with TRBJ1-3, with TRBD1 matching over 8 bases. V gave up 7 bases and J gave up 4 bases; unmatched junction bases: 6. This CDR3 contains 13 residues. Looked up from germline, CDR1 is SQVTM and CDR2 is ANQGSEA. CDR3 protein: CSARGLIGNTIYF. CDR3 bases: TGCAGCGCCAGGGGGCTTATCGGAAACACCATATATTTT.